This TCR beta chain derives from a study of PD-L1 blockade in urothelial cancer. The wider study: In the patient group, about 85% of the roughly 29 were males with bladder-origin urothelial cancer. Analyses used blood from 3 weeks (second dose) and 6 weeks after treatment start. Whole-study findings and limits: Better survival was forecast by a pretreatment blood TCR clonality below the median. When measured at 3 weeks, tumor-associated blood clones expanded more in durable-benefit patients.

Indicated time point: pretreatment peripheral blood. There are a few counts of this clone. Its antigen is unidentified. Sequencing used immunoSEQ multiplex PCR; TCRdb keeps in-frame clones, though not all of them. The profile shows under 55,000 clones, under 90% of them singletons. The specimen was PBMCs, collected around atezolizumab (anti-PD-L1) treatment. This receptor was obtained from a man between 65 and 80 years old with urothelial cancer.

The DNA for the CDR3 is TGTGCCAGTAGTTACCGGGACACAAACACCGGGGAGCTGTTTTTT. Protein: CASSYRDTNTGELFF. V gene TRBV19 combines with J gene TRBJ2-2; perhaps TRBD1 as D (6 bases). The CDR3 contains 15 residues. Trimming removed 5 bases from V and 2 bases from J, with 12 bases in between. CDR1 is LNHDA, CDR2 SQIVND, per germline (reference sequence).